A selection of T cell receptor beta chains follows, all from one sample in a study of CD8+CD57+ T cells in acquired aplastic anemia. TCRdb analysed the reads with MiXCR anew, one entry per CDR3 protein. The data contain some 180,000 distinct CDR3 sequences, about half of them singletons. The sample comprised sorted CD4+, CD8+, or CD8+CD57+ T cells (not recorded which) from PBMCs. Receptor source: a human donor in good health. Each CDR3 is given with its conserved first and last residue. D genes are given only for firm matches. Rows may omit the clone size; those that give it use once, few, many or a size class.

abundance: few
d_gene: -
v_gene: TRBV7-8
j_gene: TRBJ1-1
CDR3nt: TGTGCCAGCAGTTCAACCAGGGCGAACACTGAAGCTTTCTTT
CDR3aa: CASSSTRANTEAFF

abundance: once
d_gene: -
v_gene: TRBV6-2/TRBV6-3
j_gene: TRBJ2-7
CDR3nt: TGTGCCAGCAGTTACTTAAGGGGGACCCAATTCTACGAGCAGTACTTC
CDR3aa: CASSYLRGTQFYEQYF

abundance: many
d_gene: -
v_gene: TRBV6-1
j_gene: TRBJ1-5
CDR3nt: TGTGCCAGCACCGGGCAGGGTGATCAGCCCCAGCATTTT
CDR3aa: CASTGQGDQPQHF

abundance: -
d_gene: TRBD1
v_gene: TRBV12-3/TRBV12-4
j_gene: TRBJ2-5
CDR3nt: TGTGCCAGCCCAGGACAGGGGGCCCAAGAGACCCAGTACTTC
CDR3aa: CASPGQGAQETQYF

abundance: few
d_gene: TRBD2
v_gene: TRBV6-2/TRBV6-3
j_gene: TRBJ2-1
CDR3nt: TGTGCCAGCAGTTACTCGAGACTAGCGGGAGGCGGGGATGAGCAGTTCTTC
CDR3aa: CASSYSRLAGGGDEQFF

abundance: -
d_gene: -
v_gene: TRBV6-1
j_gene: TRBJ1-4
CDR3nt: TGTGCCAGCAGTGAAGGAGGTGAAAAACTGTTTTTT
CDR3aa: CASSEGGEKLFF

abundance: few
d_gene: -
v_gene: TRBV18
j_gene: TRBJ2-1
CDR3nt: TGTGCCAGCTCACCAGCGGGCCCGCACAATGAGCAGTTCTTC
CDR3aa: CASSPAGPHNEQFF

abundance: -
d_gene: -
v_gene: TRBV10-3
j_gene: TRBJ2-5
CDR3nt: TGTGCCATCAAATCCCAGGGTGGTACAGAGACCCAGTACTTC
CDR3aa: CAIKSQGGTETQYF

abundance: many
d_gene: TRBD2
v_gene: TRBV20-1
j_gene: TRBJ2-1
CDR3nt: TGCAGTGCTAGACTTAGCGGGAGAACGAACAATGAGCAGTTCTTC
CDR3aa: CSARLSGRTNNEQFF

abundance: few
d_gene: -
v_gene: TRBV12-3/TRBV12-4
j_gene: TRBJ2-7
CDR3nt: TGTGCCAGCAGTTTGAGGCAGGAGGCCTACGAGCAGTACTTC
CDR3aa: CASSLRQEAYEQYF

abundance: -
d_gene: TRBD2
v_gene: TRBV10-3
j_gene: TRBJ2-5
CDR3nt: TGTGCCATCAGGGATAGCGGGGGGCTTGAAACCCAGTACTTC
CDR3aa: CAIRDSGGLETQYF

abundance: -
d_gene: -
v_gene: TRBV4-1
j_gene: TRBJ1-4
CDR3nt: TGCGCCAGCAGCCAAGGAGGGGGTGGTGAAAGACTGTTTTTT
CDR3aa: CASSQGGGGERLFF

abundance: few
d_gene: -
v_gene: TRBV20-1
j_gene: TRBJ1-1
CDR3nt: TGCAGTGCTACACAGACTTTCGAAGCTTTCTTT
CDR3aa: CSATQTFEAFF

abundance: -
d_gene: TRBD2
v_gene: TRBV2
j_gene: TRBJ2-1
CDR3nt: TGTGCCAGCAGTCACAGTAGCGGGGGGCAGAATGAGCAGTTCTTC
CDR3aa: CASSHSSGGQNEQFF

abundance: -
d_gene: TRBD1
v_gene: TRBV7-6
j_gene: TRBJ2-1
CDR3nt: TGTGCCGTATCCAGGGGGCCATACAATGAGCAGTTCTTC
CDR3aa: CAVSRGPYNEQFF

abundance: -
d_gene: TRBD2
v_gene: TRBV15
j_gene: TRBJ2-5
CDR3nt: TGTGCCACCAGCAGGCCACTAGCGGGAGAGACCCAGTACTTC
CDR3aa: CATSRPLAGETQYF

abundance: many
d_gene: TRBD2
v_gene: TRBV11-2
j_gene: TRBJ2-5
CDR3nt: TGTGCCAGCAGCTTAGGCCGACTAGCTCGGGAGACCCAGTACTTC
CDR3aa: CASSLGRLARETQYF